The rows below give T cell receptor beta chains drawn from one sample of a study of blood T cell repertoires in COVID-19. TCRdb keeps only in-frame clones here, not all; method: immunoSEQ multiplex PCR. There are 250,000 to 300,000 clones in the sample; roughly nine tenths occur only once, and more than 10% lies in the top ten. Specimen: peripheral blood. The receptors stem from a woman in her 30s with COVID-19, enrolled during active disease. The CDR3 runs from the conserved cysteine through the conserved F or W. Each record gives: CDR3 protein, CDR3 DNA, clone size, V gene, D gene, J gene. D genes are given only for firm matches. Some rows mark clone size as missing; the rest say once, few, many or name a class of expanded clone.

CDR3 protein: CASSGGTGLQPQHF
CDR3 DNA: TGTGCCAGCAGCGGAGGGACAGGGCTACAGCCCCAGCATTTT
clone size: few
V gene: TRBV2
D gene: TRBD1
J gene: TRBJ1-5

CDR3 protein: CATRGGISQETQYF
CDR3 DNA: TGTGCCACCAGGGGGGGGATTAGTCAAGAGACCCAGTACTTC
clone size: -
V gene: TRBV24-1
D gene: TRBD2
J gene: TRBJ2-5

CDR3 protein: CASSPRTGANYGYTF
CDR3 DNA: TGTGCCAGCAGTCCGAGGACAGGAGCTAACTATGGCTACACCTTC
clone size: -
V gene: TRBV6-5
D gene: TRBD1
J gene: TRBJ1-2

CDR3 protein: CASSQRGPNQPQHF
CDR3 DNA: TGTGCCAGCAGCCAAAGGGGTCCGAATCAGCCCCAGCATTTT
clone size: -
V gene: TRBV3-1/TRBV3-2
D gene: -
J gene: TRBJ1-5

CDR3 protein: CASSSGASGTGELFF
CDR3 DNA: TGCGCCAGCAGCTCTGGGGCAAGTGGGACCGGGGAGCTGTTTTTT
clone size: -
V gene: TRBV5-1
D gene: -
J gene: TRBJ2-2

CDR3 protein: CSVQNRLARETQYF
CDR3 DNA: TGCAGCGTCCAAAATCGACTAGCGCGGGAGACCCAGTACTTC
clone size: -
V gene: TRBV29-1
D gene: TRBD2
J gene: TRBJ2-5

CDR3 protein: CASSPGQGAGQPQHF
CDR3 DNA: TGTGCCAGCAGCCCGGGACAGGGGGCAGGTCAGCCCCAGCATTTT
clone size: -
V gene: TRBV5-4
D gene: TRBD1
J gene: TRBJ1-5

CDR3 protein: CASSQADRLNTGELFF
CDR3 DNA: TGTGCCAGCAGCCAGGCGGACAGATTGAACACCGGGGAGCTGTTTTTT
clone size: few
V gene: TRBV7-9
D gene: -
J gene: TRBJ2-2

CDR3 protein: CASSFVDSNQPQHF
CDR3 DNA: TGTGCCAGCAGCTTTGTAGATAGCAATCAGCCCCAGCATTTT
clone size: once
V gene: TRBV5-6
D gene: -
J gene: TRBJ1-5

CDR3 protein: CASSLIGAWNEKLFF
CDR3 DNA: TGCGCCAGCAGCCTAATCGGTGCGTGGAATGAAAAACTGTTTTTT
clone size: -
V gene: TRBV4-1
D gene: -
J gene: TRBJ1-4

CDR3 protein: CSVDWGGMGLYF
CDR3 DNA: TGCAGCGTTGATTGGGGGGGCATGGGCTTGTACTTC
clone size: -
V gene: TRBV29-1
D gene: -
J gene: TRBJ2-7

CDR3 protein: CASRSDSGQYQPQHF
CDR3 DNA: TGTGCCAGCAGATCGGACAGCGGACAATATCAGCCCCAGCATTTT
clone size: -
V gene: TRBV6-6
D gene: -
J gene: TRBJ1-5

CDR3 protein: CASSLGPQETQYF
CDR3 DNA: TGTGCCAGCAGCCTGGGGCCCCAAGAGACCCAGTACTTC
clone size: -
V gene: TRBV7-9
D gene: -
J gene: TRBJ2-5

CDR3 protein: CASSLDRAKVDTGELFF
CDR3 DNA: TGTGCCAGCAGTTTAGACAGGGCCAAAGTCGACACCGGGGAGCTGTTTTTT
clone size: -
V gene: TRBV27
D gene: TRBD1
J gene: TRBJ2-2

CDR3 protein: CASSHLRIAGGPETQYF
CDR3 DNA: TGTGCCAGCAGCCACCTTAGGATAGCGGGGGGCCCAGAGACCCAGTACTTC
clone size: -
V gene: TRBV3-1/TRBV3-2
D gene: TRBD2
J gene: TRBJ2-5

CDR3 protein: CASSPGTGGRETQYF
CDR3 DNA: TGTGCCAGCAGCCCCGGGACAGGGGGTAGGGAGACCCAGTACTTC
clone size: -
V gene: TRBV14
D gene: TRBD1
J gene: TRBJ2-5

CDR3 protein: CTRKPPYQPQHF
CDR3 DNA: TGCACCAGAAAGCCGCCTTATCAGCCCCAGCATTTT
clone size: -
V gene: TRBV1
D gene: -
J gene: TRBJ1-5

CDR3 protein: CASSQAETGVYGTDTQYF
CDR3 DNA: TGCGCCAGCAGCCAAGCCGAGACAGGGGTTTACGGCACAGATACGCAGTATTTT
clone size: -
V gene: TRBV4-1
D gene: TRBD1
J gene: TRBJ2-3

CDR3 protein: CASSFGSPGELFF
CDR3 DNA: TGTGCCAGCAGTTTTGGCTCCCCGGGGGAGCTGTTTTTT
clone size: -
V gene: TRBV12-3/TRBV12-4
D gene: -
J gene: TRBJ2-2

CDR3 protein: CASSSSTGRDSPLHF
CDR3 DNA: TGTGCCAGCAGTTCCTCGACAGGAAGGGACTCACCCCTCCACTTT
clone size: few
V gene: TRBV27
D gene: -
J gene: TRBJ1-6

CDR3 protein: CASSLLLSYEQYF
CDR3 DNA: TGTGCCAGCAGTCTCCTATTGAGCTACGAGCAGTACTTC
clone size: -
V gene: TRBV2
D gene: -
J gene: TRBJ2-7

CDR3 protein: CASSRQNQETQYF
CDR3 DNA: TGTGCCAGCAGCCGACAGAATCAAGAGACCCAGTACTTC
clone size: -
V gene: TRBV3-1/TRBV3-2
D gene: -
J gene: TRBJ2-5

CDR3 protein: CASRAGYNEQFF
CDR3 DNA: TGCGCCAGCAGGGCAGGGTACAATGAGCAGTTCTTC
clone size: -
V gene: TRBV10-2
D gene: -
J gene: TRBJ2-1

CDR3 protein: CASSSLWGGQETQYF
CDR3 DNA: TGTGCCAGCAGCTCCCTATGGGGGGGCCAAGAGACCCAGTACTTC
clone size: -
V gene: TRBV7-9
D gene: TRBD2
J gene: TRBJ2-5

CDR3 protein: CASGFRGGDGYTF
CDR3 DNA: TGTGCTAGTGGTTTCAGGGGTGGGGATGGCTACACCTTC
clone size: -
V gene: TRBV12-5
D gene: -
J gene: TRBJ1-2

CDR3 protein: CASSRNIQGYGYTF
CDR3 DNA: TGCGCCAGCAGCCGCAACATACAGGGCTATGGCTACACCTTC
clone size: -
V gene: TRBV4-1
D gene: -
J gene: TRBJ1-2

CDR3 protein: CASSLPGGMETQYF
CDR3 DNA: TGTGCCAGCAGCTTACCGGGGGGGATGGAGACCCAGTACTTC
clone size: once
V gene: TRBV7-9
D gene: TRBD2
J gene: TRBJ2-5

CDR3 protein: CASSRTGDTEAFF
CDR3 DNA: TGTGCCAGCAGCCGGACAGGGGACACTGAAGCTTTCTTT
clone size: -
V gene: TRBV7-9
D gene: TRBD1
J gene: TRBJ1-1

CDR3 protein: CASSYEQGVRDTQYF
CDR3 DNA: TGTGCCAGCAGTTACGAACAGGGGGTAAGGGATACGCAGTATTTT
clone size: -
V gene: TRBV6-5
D gene: TRBD1
J gene: TRBJ2-3

CDR3 protein: CSVGATALRHEQFF
CDR3 DNA: TGCAGCGTTGGGGCAACAGCTCTTCGCCATGAGCAGTTCTTC
clone size: -
V gene: TRBV29-1
D gene: -
J gene: TRBJ2-1

CDR3 protein: CSVERQGMGGYTF
CDR3 DNA: TGCAGCGTTGAACGGCAGGGGATGGGGGGCTACACCTTC
clone size: -
V gene: TRBV29-1
D gene: -
J gene: TRBJ1-2

CDR3 protein: CASGLGTGGKGETQYF
CDR3 DNA: TGTGCTAGTGGTCTCGGGACAGGGGGCAAGGGGGAGACCCAGTACTTC
clone size: once
V gene: TRBV12-5
D gene: TRBD1
J gene: TRBJ2-5

CDR3 protein: CASSQEPGAYEQYF
CDR3 DNA: TGTGCCAGCAGCCAAGAACCAGGGGCCTACGAGCAGTACTTC
clone size: -
V gene: TRBV3-1/TRBV3-2
D gene: -
J gene: TRBJ2-7

CDR3 protein: CASSLDREGNQPQHF
CDR3 DNA: TGTGCCAGTAGCCTGGACAGGGAGGGCAATCAGCCCCAGCATTTT
clone size: -
V gene: TRBV19
D gene: TRBD1
J gene: TRBJ1-5

CDR3 protein: CASSQDGVGGANEQFF
CDR3 DNA: TGTGCCAGCAGCCAAGATGGGGTCGGGGGGGCCAATGAGCAGTTCTTC
clone size: -
V gene: TRBV3-1/TRBV3-2
D gene: TRBD2
J gene: TRBJ2-1

CDR3 protein: CATSRVKADYGYTF
CDR3 DNA: TGTGCCACCAGCAGAGTGAAAGCCGATTATGGCTACACCTTC
clone size: -
V gene: TRBV15
D gene: -
J gene: TRBJ1-2

CDR3 protein: CASSFAAGEQYF
CDR3 DNA: TGCGCCAGCAGTTTTGCAGCGGGGGAGCAGTACTTC
clone size: -
V gene: TRBV4-1
D gene: TRBD2
J gene: TRBJ2-7

CDR3 protein: CASSSTGNTEAFF
CDR3 DNA: TGTGCCAGCAGCTCTACAGGGAATACTGAAGCTTTCTTT
clone size: -
V gene: TRBV7-9
D gene: -
J gene: TRBJ1-1

CDR3 protein: CASSPGLAFDEQYF
CDR3 DNA: TGCGCCAGCAGCCCGGGGCTAGCGTTCGACGAGCAGTACTTC
clone size: -
V gene: TRBV4-1
D gene: -
J gene: TRBJ2-7

CDR3 protein: CASSQGEGGGATQYF
CDR3 DNA: TGCGCCAGCAGCCAAGGAGAGGGAGGAGGAGCTACGCAGTATTTT
clone size: -
V gene: TRBV4-1
D gene: -
J gene: TRBJ2-3

CDR3 protein: CASNQDYSNQPQHF
CDR3 DNA: TGTGCCAGCAATCAGGATTATAGCAATCAGCCCCAGCATTTT
clone size: -
V gene: TRBV7-8
D gene: -
J gene: TRBJ1-5

CDR3 protein: CASSQAGGGAYEQYF
CDR3 DNA: TGTGCCAGCTCACAGGCCGGCGGGGGGGCCTACGAGCAGTACTTC
clone size: -
V gene: TRBV18
D gene: TRBD2
J gene: TRBJ2-7

CDR3 protein: CASSPRSQGANSPLHF
CDR3 DNA: TGCGCCAGCAGCCCTCGATCCCAGGGGGCAAATTCACCCCTCCACTTT
clone size: -
V gene: TRBV5-1
D gene: TRBD1
J gene: TRBJ1-6

CDR3 protein: CAWSRRQNIQYF
CDR3 DNA: TGTGCCTGGAGCCGGCGGCAAAACATTCAGTACTTC
clone size: once
V gene: TRBV30
D gene: -
J gene: TRBJ2-4

CDR3 protein: CASSGSRTAYNSPLHF
CDR3 DNA: TGTGCCAGCAGCGGCTCGAGGACAGCTTATAATTCACCCCTCCACTTT
clone size: few
V gene: TRBV9
D gene: -
J gene: TRBJ1-6

CDR3 protein: CSVEDAQRGAPSYEQYF
CDR3 DNA: TGCAGCGTTGAAGACGCTCAGCGGGGGGCCCCCTCCTACGAGCAGTACTTC
clone size: -
V gene: TRBV29-1
D gene: TRBD2
J gene: TRBJ2-7

CDR3 protein: CASSHLSGPTYNEQFF
CDR3 DNA: TGTGCCAGCAGCCACCTTAGCGGTCCTACCTACAATGAGCAGTTCTTC
clone size: -
V gene: TRBV3-1/TRBV3-2
D gene: -
J gene: TRBJ2-1

CDR3 protein: CASKRGEADTQYF
CDR3 DNA: TGTGCCAGCAAGCGGGGGGAGGCAGATACGCAGTATTTT
clone size: -
V gene: TRBV6-5
D gene: TRBD2
J gene: TRBJ2-3

CDR3 protein: CASSISGGQETQYF
CDR3 DNA: TGTGCCAGCAGCATTAGCGGGGGCCAAGAGACCCAGTACTTC
clone size: few
V gene: TRBV7-9
D gene: TRBD2
J gene: TRBJ2-5

CDR3 protein: CASSQGVQGPYEQYF
CDR3 DNA: TGCGCCAGCAGCCAAGGAGTTCAGGGTCCCTACGAGCAGTACTTC
clone size: -
V gene: TRBV4-1
D gene: -
J gene: TRBJ2-7

CDR3 protein: CASSQGTGTANSPLHF
CDR3 DNA: TGCGCCAGCAGCCAAGGGACCGGGACAGCTAATTCACCCCTCCACTTT
clone size: few
V gene: TRBV4-1
D gene: TRBD1
J gene: TRBJ1-6